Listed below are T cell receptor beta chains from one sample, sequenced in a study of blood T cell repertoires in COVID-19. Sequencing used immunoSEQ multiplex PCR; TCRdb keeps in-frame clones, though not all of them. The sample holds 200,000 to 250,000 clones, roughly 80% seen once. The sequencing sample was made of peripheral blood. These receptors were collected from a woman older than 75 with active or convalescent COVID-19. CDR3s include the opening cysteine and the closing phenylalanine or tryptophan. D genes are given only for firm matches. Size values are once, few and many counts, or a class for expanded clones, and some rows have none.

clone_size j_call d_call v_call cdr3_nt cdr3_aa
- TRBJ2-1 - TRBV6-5 TGTGCCAGCAATTCGAATGAGCAGTTCTTC CASNSNEQFF
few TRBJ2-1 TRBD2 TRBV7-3 TGTGCCAGCAGCGCGCTAGCGGTCTCCTACAATGAGCAGTTCTTC CASSALAVSYNEQFF
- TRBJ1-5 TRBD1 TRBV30 TGTGCCTGGGGGACAGGTGGGAATCAGCCCCAGCATTTT CAWGTGGNQPQHF
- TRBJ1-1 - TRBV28 TGTGCCAGCACCCTGGGAGGAATCAACACTGAAGCTTTCTTT CASTLGGINTEAFF
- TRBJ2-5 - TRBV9 TGTGCCAGCAGCGTAGCTAACCACGGCCCGGGGTTTGAGACCCAGTACTTC CASSVANHGPGFETQYF
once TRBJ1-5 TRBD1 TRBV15 TGTGCCACCAGCACAAACAGGGGGCAAGGCAATCAGCCCCAGCATTTT CATSTNRGQGNQPQHF
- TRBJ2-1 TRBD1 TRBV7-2 TGTGCCAGCAGCTATCGGACAGGGGGCTACAATGAGCAGTTCTTC CASSYRTGGYNEQFF
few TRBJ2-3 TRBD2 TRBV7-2 TGTGCCAGCAGCAGAAGCGGGGGGAACCTTGGTACGCAGTATTTT CASSRSGGNLGTQYF
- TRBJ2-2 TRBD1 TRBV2 TGTGCCAGCAGTGATGGACAGGGGAGCACCGGGGAGCTGTTTTTT CASSDGQGSTGELFF
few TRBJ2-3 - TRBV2 TGTGCCAGCTCCGGATGGGGAGGTGATACGCAGTATTTT CASSGWGGDTQYF
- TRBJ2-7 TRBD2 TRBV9 TGTGCCAGCAGCTTCTCCGGACTAGCGGGTGCCGCCGAGCAGTACTTC CASSFSGLAGAAEQYF
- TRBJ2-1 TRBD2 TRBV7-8 TGTGCCAGCAGCTTAGTAGGAGTTCGGGGTAGCGGGATCAATGAGCAGTTCTTC CASSLVGVRGSGINEQFF
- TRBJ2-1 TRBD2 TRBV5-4 TGTGCCAGCAGCTTGGCAGCGGGAGGGCCGGGCTCCTACAATGAGCAGTTCTTC CASSLAAGGPGSYNEQFF
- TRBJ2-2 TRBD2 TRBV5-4 TGTGCCAGCAGCGTGGGCCTAGCGGGAGGGTTGGGGACCGGGGAGCTGTTTTTT CASSVGLAGGLGTGELFF
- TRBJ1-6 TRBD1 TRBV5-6 TGTGCCAGCAGTCTCGGACAGGGACGGTCACCCCTCCACTTT CASSLGQGRSPLHF